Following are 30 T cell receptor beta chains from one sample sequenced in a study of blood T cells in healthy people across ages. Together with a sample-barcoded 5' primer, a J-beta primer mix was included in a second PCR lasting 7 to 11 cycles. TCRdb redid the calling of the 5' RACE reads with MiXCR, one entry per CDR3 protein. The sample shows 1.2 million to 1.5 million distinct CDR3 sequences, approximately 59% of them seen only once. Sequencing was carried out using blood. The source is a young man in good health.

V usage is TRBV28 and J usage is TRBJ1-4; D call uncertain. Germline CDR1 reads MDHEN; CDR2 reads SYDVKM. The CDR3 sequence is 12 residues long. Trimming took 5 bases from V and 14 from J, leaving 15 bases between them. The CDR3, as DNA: TGTGCCAGCAGTCCTAATAGGGCCGAGCTGTTTTTT. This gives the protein CASSPNRAELFF. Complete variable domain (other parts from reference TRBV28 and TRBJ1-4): DVKVTQSSRYLVKRTGEKVFLECVQDMDHENMFWYRQDPGLGLRLIYFSYDVKMKEKGDIPEGYSVSREKKERFSLILESASTNQTSMYLCASSPNRAELFFGSGTQLSVL.

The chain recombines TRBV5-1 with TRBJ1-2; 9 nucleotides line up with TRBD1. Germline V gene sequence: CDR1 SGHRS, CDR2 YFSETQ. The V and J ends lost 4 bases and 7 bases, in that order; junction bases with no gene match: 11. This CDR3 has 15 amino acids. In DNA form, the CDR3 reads TGCGCCAGCAGCGACGGAGGGACAGGGTTTTCTGGCTACACCTTC. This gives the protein CASSDGGTGFSGYTF.

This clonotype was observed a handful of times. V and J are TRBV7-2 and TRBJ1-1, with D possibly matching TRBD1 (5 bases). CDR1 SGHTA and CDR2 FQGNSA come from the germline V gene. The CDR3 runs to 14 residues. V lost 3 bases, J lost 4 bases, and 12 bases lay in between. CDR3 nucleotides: TGTGCCAGCAGCTTCTGTGGGGGACTCACTGAAGCTTTCTTT. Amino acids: CASSFCGGLTEAFF.

The CDR3 DNA sequence: TGTGCCAGCAGTGCAGGGGGCGAGTCTTTTGGCTACACCTTC. Protein sequence: CASSAGGESFGYTF. This rearrangement joins TRBV7-9 to TRBJ1-2, with TRBD1 matching 8 bases. J was trimmed by 7 bases and V by 6 bases; bases with no gene match: 10. The CDR3 is 14 amino acids. Germline V CDR1 and CDR2: SEHNR, FQNEAQ (reference sequence). The full variable domain, with the rest looked up from reference TRBV7-9 and TRBJ1-2, is DTGVSQNPRHKITKRGQNVTFRCDPISEHNRLYWYRQTLGQGPEFLTYFQNEAQLEKSRLLSDRFSAERPKGSFSTLEIQRTEQGDSAMYLCASSAGGESFGYTFGSGTRLTVV.

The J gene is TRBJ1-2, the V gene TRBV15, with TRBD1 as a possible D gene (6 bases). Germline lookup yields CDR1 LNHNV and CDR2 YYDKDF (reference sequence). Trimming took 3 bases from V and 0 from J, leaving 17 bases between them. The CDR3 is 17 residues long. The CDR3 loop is CATSSPRDTSPNYGYTF. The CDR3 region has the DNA TGTGCCACCAGCAGCCCCCGGGACACCAGCCCTAACTATGGCTACACCTTC.

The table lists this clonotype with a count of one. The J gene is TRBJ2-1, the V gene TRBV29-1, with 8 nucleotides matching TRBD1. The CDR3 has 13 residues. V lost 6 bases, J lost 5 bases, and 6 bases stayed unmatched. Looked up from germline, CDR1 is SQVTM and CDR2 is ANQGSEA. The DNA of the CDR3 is TGCAGCGTGAGACAGGGGCAGCACAATGAGCAGTTCTTC. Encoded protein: CSVRQGQHNEQFF.

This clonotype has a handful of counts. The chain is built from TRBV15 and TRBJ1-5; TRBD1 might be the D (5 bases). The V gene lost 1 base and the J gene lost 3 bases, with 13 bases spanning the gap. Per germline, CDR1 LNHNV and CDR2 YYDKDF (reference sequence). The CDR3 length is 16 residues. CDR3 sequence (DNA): TGTGCCACCAGCAGAGGCGACAGTGGGCCCAATCAGCCCCAGCATTTT. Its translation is CATSRGDSGPNQPQHF.

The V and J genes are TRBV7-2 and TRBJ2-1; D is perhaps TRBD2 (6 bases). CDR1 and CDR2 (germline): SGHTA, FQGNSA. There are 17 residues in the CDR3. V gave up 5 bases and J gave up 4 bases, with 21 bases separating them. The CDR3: CASSRGPTSAGYNEQFF. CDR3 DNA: TGTGCCAGCAGCCGGGGCCCAACCAGTGCGGGATACAATGAGCAGTTCTTC. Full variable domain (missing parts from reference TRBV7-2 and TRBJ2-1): GAGVSQSPSNKVTEKGKDVELRCDPISGHTALYWYRQSLGQGLEFLIYFQGNSAPDKSGLPSDRFSAERTGGSVSTLTIQRTQQEDSAVYLCASSRGPTSAGYNEQFFGPGTRLTVL.

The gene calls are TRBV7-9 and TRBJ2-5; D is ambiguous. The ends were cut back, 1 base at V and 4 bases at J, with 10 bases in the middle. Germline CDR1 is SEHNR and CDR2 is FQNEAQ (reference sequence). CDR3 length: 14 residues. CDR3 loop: CASSLGFRTETQYF. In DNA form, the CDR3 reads TGTGCCAGCAGCTTAGGTTTCCGGACAGAGACCCAGTACTTC.

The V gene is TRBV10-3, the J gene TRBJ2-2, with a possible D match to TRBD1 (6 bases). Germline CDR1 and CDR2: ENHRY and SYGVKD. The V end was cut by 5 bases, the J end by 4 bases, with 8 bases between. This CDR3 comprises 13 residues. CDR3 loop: CAISIGGTGELFF. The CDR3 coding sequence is TGTGCCATCAGTATAGGGGGCACCGGGGAGCTGTTTTTT.

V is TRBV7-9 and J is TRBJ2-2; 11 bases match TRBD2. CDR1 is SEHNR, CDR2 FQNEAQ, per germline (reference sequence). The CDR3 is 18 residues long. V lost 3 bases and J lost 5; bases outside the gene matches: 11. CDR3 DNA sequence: TGTGCCAGCAGCTTGATCTTGATGACTAGCGGGATGACCGGGGAGCTGTTTTTT. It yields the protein CASSLILMTSGMTGELFF.

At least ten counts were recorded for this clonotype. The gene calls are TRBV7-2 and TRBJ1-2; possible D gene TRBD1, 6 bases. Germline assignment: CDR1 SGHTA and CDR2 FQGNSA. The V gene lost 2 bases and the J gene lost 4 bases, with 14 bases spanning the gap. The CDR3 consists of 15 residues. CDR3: CASSLTPGESYGYTF. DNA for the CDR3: TGTGCCAGCAGCTTAACGCCAGGGGAGTCCTATGGCTACACCTTC.

The CDR3 DNA reads as TGCGCCAGCAGCTTGGGGGCCATCTCGGGCGAGCAGTACTTC. As protein: CASSLGAISGEQYF. The chain has TRBV5-1 and TRBJ2-7; no definite D call. Per the germline V gene, CDR1 is SGHRS and CDR2 is YFSETQ. Trimming cost V 0 bases and J 6 bases, with 13 bases left between them. The CDR3 sequence is 14 residues long.

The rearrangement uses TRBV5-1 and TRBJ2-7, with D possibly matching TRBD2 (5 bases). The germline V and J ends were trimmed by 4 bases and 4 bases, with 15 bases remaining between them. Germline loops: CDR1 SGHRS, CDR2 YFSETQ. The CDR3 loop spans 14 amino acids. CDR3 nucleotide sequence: TGCGCCAGCAGCCCCGGGGAGTCCCCATACGAGCAGTACTTC. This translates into CASSPGESPYEQYF.

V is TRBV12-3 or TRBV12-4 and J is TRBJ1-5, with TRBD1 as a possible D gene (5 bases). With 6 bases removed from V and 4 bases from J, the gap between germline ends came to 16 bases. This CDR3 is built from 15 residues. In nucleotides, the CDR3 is TGTGCCAGCAGCCCGATCAGCGGGGGAAATCAGCCCCAGCATTTT. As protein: CASSPISGGNQPQHF.

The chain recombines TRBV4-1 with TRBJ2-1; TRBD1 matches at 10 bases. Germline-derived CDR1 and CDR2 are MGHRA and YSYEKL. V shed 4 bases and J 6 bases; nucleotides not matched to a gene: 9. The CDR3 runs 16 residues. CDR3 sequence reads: CASSPRGTGDPNEQFF. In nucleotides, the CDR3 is TGCGCCAGCAGCCCCCGCGGGACAGGGGACCCCAATGAGCAGTTCTTC.

In DNA form, the CDR3 reads TGTGCCAGCAGCCAAATAGCGGGAGGTGGGACTGAGCAGTTCTTC. Protein: CASSQIAGGGTEQFF. V usage is TRBV7-9 and J usage is TRBJ2-1; 10 bases fit TRBD2. The CDR3 is made up of 15 amino acids. The V and J ends lost 5 bases and 9 bases, in that order; junction bases with no gene match: 10. Germline CDR1 is SEHNR and CDR2 is FQNEAQ (reference sequence). Looking up the rest from reference TRBV7-9 and TRBJ2-1 gives the full variable domain: DTGVSQNPRHKITKRGQNVTFRCDPISEHNRLYWYRQTLGQGPEFLTYFQNEAQLEKSRLLSDRFSAERPKGSFSTLEIQRTEQGDSAMYLCASSQIAGGGTEQFFGPGTRLTVL.

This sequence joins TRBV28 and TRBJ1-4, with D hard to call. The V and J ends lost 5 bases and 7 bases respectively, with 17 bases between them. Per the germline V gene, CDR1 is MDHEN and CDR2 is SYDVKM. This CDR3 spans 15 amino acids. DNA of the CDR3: TGTGCCAGCAGTCCCCGCGGGGAAGGGAGTGAAAAACTGTTTTTT. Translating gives CASSPRGEGSEKLFF.

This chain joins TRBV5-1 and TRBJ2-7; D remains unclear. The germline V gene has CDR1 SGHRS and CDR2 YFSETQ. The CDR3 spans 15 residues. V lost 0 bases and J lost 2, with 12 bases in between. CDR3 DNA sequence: TGCGCCAGCAGCTTGGCCGAGGCCCAGCCCTACGAGCAGTACTTC. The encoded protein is CASSLAEAQPYEQYF.

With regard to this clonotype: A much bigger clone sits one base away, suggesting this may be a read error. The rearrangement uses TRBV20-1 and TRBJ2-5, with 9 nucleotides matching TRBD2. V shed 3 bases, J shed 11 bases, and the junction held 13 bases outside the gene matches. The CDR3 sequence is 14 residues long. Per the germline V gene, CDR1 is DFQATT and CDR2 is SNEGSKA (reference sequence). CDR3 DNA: TGCAGTGCTAGCGAGCGGGAGGTATATAATGAGCAGTACTTC. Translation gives CSASEREVYNEQYF.

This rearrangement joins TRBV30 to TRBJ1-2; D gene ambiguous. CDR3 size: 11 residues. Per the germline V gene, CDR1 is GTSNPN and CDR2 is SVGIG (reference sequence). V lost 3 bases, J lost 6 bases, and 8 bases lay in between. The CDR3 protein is CAWRRVDGYTF. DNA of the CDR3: TGTGCCTGGAGACGGGTCGATGGCTACACCTTC.

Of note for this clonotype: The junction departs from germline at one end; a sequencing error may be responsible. The CDR3 sequence: CVSSLDPANIQYF. The CDR3 DNA sequence: TGTGTCAGCAGCTTAGATCCGGCAAACATTCAGTACTTC. This chain uses TRBV7-9 with TRBJ2-4; no firm D call. Germline V gene sequence: CDR1 SEHNR, CDR2 FQNEAQ (reference sequence). CDR3 length: 13 residues.

CDR3 protein: CASTVDRGEDTDTQYF. CDR3 DNA: TGTGCCAGCACCGTGGACAGGGGCGAAGACACAGATACGCAGTATTTT. The rearrangement uses TRBV6-2 or TRBV6-3 and TRBJ2-3; 9 positions agree with TRBD1. Germline lookup yields CDR1 MNHEY and CDR2 SVGEGT. CDR3 length: 16 residues. V shed 7 bases and J 2 bases; nucleotides not matched to a gene: 10.

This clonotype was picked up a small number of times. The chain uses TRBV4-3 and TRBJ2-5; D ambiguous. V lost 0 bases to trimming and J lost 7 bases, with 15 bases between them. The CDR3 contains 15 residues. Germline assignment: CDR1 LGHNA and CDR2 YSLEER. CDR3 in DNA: TGCGCCAGCAGCCAAGATCGGAGCAGGTCAGGGACCCAGTACTTC. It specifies CASSQDRSRSGTQYF.

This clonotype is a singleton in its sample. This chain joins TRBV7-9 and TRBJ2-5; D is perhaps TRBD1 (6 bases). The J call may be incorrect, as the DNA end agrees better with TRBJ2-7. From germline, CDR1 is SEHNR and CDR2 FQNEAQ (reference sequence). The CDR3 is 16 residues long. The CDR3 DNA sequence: TGTGCCAGCAGCACCGTCGGACAGTCCGACTCCTACGAGCAGTACTTC. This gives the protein CASSTVGQSDSYEQYF.

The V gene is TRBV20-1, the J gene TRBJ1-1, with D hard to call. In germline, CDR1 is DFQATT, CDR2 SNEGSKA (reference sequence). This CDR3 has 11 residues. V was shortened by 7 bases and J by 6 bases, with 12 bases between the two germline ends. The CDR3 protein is CSVRKFAEAFF. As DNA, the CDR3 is TGCAGTGTCAGAAAGTTCGCTGAAGCTTTCTTT.

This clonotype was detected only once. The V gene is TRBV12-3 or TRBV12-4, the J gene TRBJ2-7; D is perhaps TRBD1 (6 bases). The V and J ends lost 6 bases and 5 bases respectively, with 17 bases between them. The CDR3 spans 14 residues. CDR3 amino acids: CASRVQGYLDEQYF. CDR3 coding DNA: TGTGCCAGCAGGGTACAGGGTTACCTGGACGAGCAGTACTTC.

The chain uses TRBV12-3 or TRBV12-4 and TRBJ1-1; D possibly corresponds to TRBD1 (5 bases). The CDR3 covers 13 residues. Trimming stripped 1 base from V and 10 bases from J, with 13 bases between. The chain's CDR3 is CASSLGTARGAFF. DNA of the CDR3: TGTGCCAGCAGTTTAGGGACCGCAAGGGGAGCTTTCTTT.

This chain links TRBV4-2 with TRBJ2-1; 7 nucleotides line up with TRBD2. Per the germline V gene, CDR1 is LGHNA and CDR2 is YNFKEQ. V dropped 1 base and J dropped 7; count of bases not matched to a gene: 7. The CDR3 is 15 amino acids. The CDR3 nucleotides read TGTGCCAGCAGCCAAGTCTCTTCGGGGGGAAATGAGCAGTTCTTC. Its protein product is CASSQVSSGGNEQFF.

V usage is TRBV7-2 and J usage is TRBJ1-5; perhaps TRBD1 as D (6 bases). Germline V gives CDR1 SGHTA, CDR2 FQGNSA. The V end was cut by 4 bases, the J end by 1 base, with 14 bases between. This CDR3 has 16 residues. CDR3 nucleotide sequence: TGTGCCAGCAGCTCATGGGGGGGCTTGAGCAATCAGCCCCAGCATTTT. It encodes CASSSWGGLSNQPQHF.